Sequencing of this T cell receptor beta chain was carried out in a study of T cells in Graves' hyperthyroidism and ophthalmopathy. Study conclusions and caveats: Ophthalmopathy was predicted by the model a median of about six months ahead of onset.

V gave up 4 bases and J gave up 9 bases; unmatched junction bases: 9. Looked up from germline, CDR1 is MDHEN and CDR2 is SYDVKM. This CDR3 contains 15 residues. There were TCR beta CDR3 regions amplified from RNA transcripts. The HTBI primer set was used in a first-round RT-PCR of the TCR CDR3. TCRdb ran MiXCR on the multiplex PCR reads and lists one entry per CDR3 protein. This table holds a few hundred thousand distinct CDR3 sequences, around 15% found once. Each diagnosis was grounded in clinical symptoms, serum thyroxine and TRAb, thyroid ultrasound, and orbital computed tomography. This clonotype occurred once. Its specificity is not known.

Specimen: blood. The receptor was derived from a woman aged 18-29 years with Graves' hyperthyroidism. V is TRBV28 and J is TRBJ2-1; the match to TRBD2 covers 10 bases. In DNA form, the CDR3 reads TGTGCCAGCAGTTCAGCGGGAGGGCCCGGCAGTGAGCAGTTCTTC. Its translation is CASSSAGGPGSEQFF.